This TCR beta chain was found in a study of blood T cell repertoires in COVID-19. At the level of the study: Sites in the United States, Italy and Spain provided acute and convalescent COVID-19 samples. Nucleic acid was either cDNA or gDNA, and it came from T cells, B-cell-depleted T cells, or PBMCs.

Original data processing: Scientists estimated how many nucleated cells there were by amplifying reference gene primers. The protocol was immunoSEQ multiplex PCR, while the TCRdb copy is restricted to in-frame clones and leaves out a portion. V and J calls and clone size are as listed in that table; D and trimming were resolved from the DNA. This sample has 200,000 to 250,000 clones, with about 88% found just once. A few counts support this clone. Germline V gene data show CDR1 as SGHDT and CDR2 as YYEEEE. The CDR3 is 15 amino acids. Trimming shortened V by 2 bases and J by 0 bases, and 11 bases separated the two germline ends.

This receptor was identified in a woman in her thirties or forties with acute or convalescent COVID-19. The V gene is TRBV5-6, the J gene TRBJ1-1; no definite D call. Sequenced: peripheral blood. The CDR3 sequence is CASSFLDTLNTEAFF. The CDR3 nucleotides read TGTGCCAGCAGCTTCCTCGACACTTTGAACACTGAAGCTTTCTTT.